This TCR beta chain was identified during a study of graft-versus-host responses after intestinal transplantation. Study-level information: Recipients were given multivisceral, liver-intestinal, or isolated intestinal transplants.

Trimming took off 4 bases at V and 10 bases at J, with 17 bases between the two ends. Germline-derived CDR1 and CDR2 are LGHNA and YNFKEQ. The CDR3 contains 15 residues. This clone has more than one count but fewer than ten. As yet, its antigen is unknown. TCRdb's table, derived via immunoSEQ multiplex PCR, lists solely in-frame clones and lacks some. This sample carries about 86,000 clones, about 87% of them seen once, and the ten largest clones take about 0.27%. The study's findings and limits: Analysis identified GvH clones in recipient marrow, with some appearing first in ileum or blood.

This chain links TRBV4-2 with TRBJ1-6, with a weak D call TRBD1 (6 bases). This TCR came from a human donor who was the organ donor for an intestinal transplant. The sequencing here drew on unstimulated CD4+ T cells sorted from spleen or lymph node cells, taken before transplant. CDR3 residues: CASSLTAGEGSPLHF. The CDR3 nucleotides read TGTGCCAGCAGCCTCACCGCAGGGGAGGGCTCACCCCTCCACTTT.